What follows are 14 T cell receptor beta chains derived from one specimen sequenced in a study of response to subunit inactivated influenza vaccine (dated by TCRdb to the late 2010s). Receptor amplification or capture employed RT-PCR. Sequencing used an Illumina HiSeq 2500. TCRdb trimmed public reads at Q25 via fastp, called clones via MiXCR and kept in-frame beta chains. Every entry covers one CDR3 protein and lists the most common genes and DNA from its rows. The sample table lists around 750,000 distinct CDR3 sequences, around 20% of them with a count of one. The ten largest make up 9.5% to 13% of the sample. This specimen consisted of PBMCs from blood, obtained 5 to 6 days after vaccination. The receptors originated from a man aged 50 to 60 who received an inactivated influenza vaccine. Donor details come from another sample of the same person, matched by shared clones.

This clonotype was seen a few times. The chain joins TRBV7-9 to TRBJ2-6; D unclear. Germline CDR1 SEHNR, CDR2 FQNEAQ (reference sequence). The germline V and J ends were trimmed by 5 bases and 6 bases, with 8 bases remaining between them. The CDR3 consists of 13 residues. The chain's CDR3 is CASSQTTANVLTF. As DNA, the CDR3 is TGTGCCAGCAGCCAAACTACGGCCAACGTCCTGACTTTC.

J is TRBJ2-3 and V is TRBV12-3 or TRBV12-4, with D hard to call. This CDR3 is built from 15 residues. Trimming took 2 bases from V and 2 from J, leaving 11 bases between them. For the CDR3, the DNA is TGTGCCAGCAGTTTAAGACTCGACAACACAGATACGCAGTATTTT. Its protein product is CASSLRLDNTDTQYF.

The rearrangement uses TRBV7-9 and TRBJ2-5; 15 bases line up with TRBD2. The length of the CDR3 is 17 residues. The germline V gene encodes CDR1 SEHNR and CDR2 FQNEAQ (reference sequence). V shed 5 bases, J shed 3 bases, and the junction held 7 bases outside the gene matches. The CDR3 DNA follows: TGTGCCAGCAGCCAAGGACTAGCGGGAGGGATGAAAGAGACCCAGTACTTC. Translating gives CASSQGLAGGMKETQYF. Full variable domain (outside the CDR3, taken from reference TRBV7-9 and TRBJ2-5): DTGVSQNPRHKITKRGQNVTFRCDPISEHNRLYWYRQTLGQGPEFLTYFQNEAQLEKSRLLSDRFSAERPKGSFSTLEIQRTEQGDSAMYLCASSQGLAGGMKETQYFGPGTRLLVL.

This clonotype showed up many times. This sequence joins TRBV29-1 and TRBJ2-1, with D possibly being TRBD1 (6 bases). Germline V gives CDR1 SQVTM, CDR2 ANQGSEA. The ends were cut back, 4 bases at V and 2 bases at J, with 9 bases in the middle. There are 13 residues in the CDR3. The CDR3 is CSVAQGPYNEQFF. The CDR3 bases are TGCAGCGTTGCACAGGGACCCTACAATGAGCAGTTCTTC.

This clonotype was picked up a small number of times. This chain joins TRBV10-1 and TRBJ1-1; TRBD1 is a possible D gene (5 bases). CDR1 WNHNN and CDR2 SYGVQD come from the germline V gene (reference sequence). Trimming left V 1 base short and J 0 bases short, with 9 bases between. The CDR3 has 15 amino acids. CDR3 coding DNA: TGCGCCAGCAGTGAGTTGCGGGGACTGAACACTGAAGCTTTCTTT. This codes for CASSELRGLNTEAFF.

This chain joins TRBV14 and TRBJ2-1, with D possibly TRBD1 on 5 matching bases. The germline gives CDR1 SGHDN, CDR2 FVKESK. Deletions cut 4 bases from V and 4 bases from J, with 17 bases between. This CDR3 comprises 16 residues. The CDR3 sequence is CASSLAPGKGYNEQFF. The CDR3 coding sequence is TGTGCCAGCAGCCTAGCTCCAGGGAAAGGGTACAATGAGCAGTTCTTC.

This clonotype turned up a few times. The gene calls are TRBV6-5 and TRBJ2-7, with D hard to call. This CDR3 region has 14 residues. Trimming pared 0 bases from V and 3 bases from J, leaving 9 bases between. Germline CDR1 reads MNHEY; CDR2 reads SVGAGI. The CDR3 region is CASSYSGRIYEQYF. CDR3 bases: TGTGCCAGCAGTTACTCCGGACGGATCTACGAGCAGTACTTC.

In its sample, this clonotype was seen a few times. This chain links TRBV4-3 with TRBJ1-2, with D perhaps matching TRBD1 (5 bases). Between the trimmed V and J ends, which lost 2 bases and 4 bases, there was a span of 23 bases. The V gene's germline CDR1 is LGHNA and CDR2 YSLEER. This CDR3 contains 18 residues. The CDR3 here is CASSQIRDHPYPAYGYTF. In nucleotides, the CDR3 is TGCGCCAGCAGCCAAATCCGGGACCATCCCTACCCGGCCTATGGCTACACCTTC.

V gene TRBV7-6 combines with J gene TRBJ2-2; TRBD2 might be the D (5 bases). The CDR3 length is 15 residues. V was cut by 5 bases and J by 4 bases, with 14 bases left in between. Germline CDR1 SGHVS, CDR2 FNYEAQ. The CDR3 loop reads CASSGGRTGTGELFF. CDR3 bases: TGTGCCAGCAGCGGAGGACGGACCGGCACCGGGGAGCTGTTTTTT. Full variable domain (rest looked up from reference TRBV7-6 and TRBJ2-2): GAGVSQSPRYKVTKRGQDVALRCDPISGHVSLYWYRQALGQGPEFLTYFNYEAQQDKSGLPNDRFSAERPEGSISTLTIQRTEQRDSAMYRCASSGGRTGTGELFFGEGSRLTVL.

The chain uses TRBV27 and TRBJ1-5, with D unclear. Trimming took off 5 bases at V and 7 bases at J, with 21 bases between the two ends. The length of the CDR3 is 16 residues. CDR1 MNHEY and CDR2 SMNVEV come from the germline V gene (reference sequence). The CDR3 nucleotides are TGTGCCAGCAGTCCTATAATCGGTGTTAGTCTACAGCCCCAGCATTTT. Its protein is CASSPIIGVSLQPQHF.

The V and J genes are TRBV20-1 and TRBJ2-1; D possibly corresponds to TRBD2 (6 bases). With 6 bases removed from V and 6 bases from J, the gap between germline ends came to 18 bases. CDR3 length equals 14 residues. CDR1 DFQATT and CDR2 SNEGSKA come from the germline V gene (reference sequence). The CDR3: CSAPRTGAINEQFF. In DNA form, the CDR3 reads TGCAGTGCCCCGCGAACGGGAGCCATCAATGAGCAGTTCTTC.

DNA for the CDR3: TGTGCCAGCAGCCGGGGAGGGCAGGGCACATATCAGCCCCAGCATTTT. It encodes CASSRGGQGTYQPQHF. V and J are TRBV7-2 and TRBJ1-5; a weak D match, TRBD1 (5 bases). With 5 bases removed from V and 5 bases from J, the gap between germline ends came to 19 bases. The germline V gene encodes CDR1 SGHTA and CDR2 FQGNSA. The CDR3 runs 16 residues.

This clonotype appeared a few times. The V call is TRBV7-9, the J call TRBJ2-2; TRBD2 might be the D (7 bases). CDR1 and CDR2 (germline): SEHNR, FQNEAQ (reference sequence). This CDR3 contains 15 residues. V lost 4 bases and J lost 5, with 14 bases in between. CDR3 region: CASSSGHGRTGELFF. The CDR3 region has the DNA TGTGCCAGCAGCTCGGGACACGGGAGGACCGGGGAGCTGTTTTTT. The full variable domain, its missing parts supplied by reference TRBV7-9 and TRBJ2-2, is DTGVSQNPRHKITKRGQNVTFRCDPISEHNRLYWYRQTLGQGPEFLTYFQNEAQLEKSRLLSDRFSAERPKGSFSTLEIQRTEQGDSAMYLCASSSGHGRTGELFFGEGSRLTVL.

This clonotype was seen a handful of times. V usage is TRBV6-2 or TRBV6-3 and J usage is TRBJ2-7; tentative D call: TRBD1 (6 bases). Trimming removed 7 bases at V and 6 bases at J, with 16 bases between. This CDR3 region has 13 residues. Germline CDR1 reads MNHEY; CDR2 reads SVGEGT. Here the CDR3 DNA reads TGTGCCAGCATACGGGACACCACGGGCGAGCAGTACTTC. Translation: CASIRDTTGEQYF.